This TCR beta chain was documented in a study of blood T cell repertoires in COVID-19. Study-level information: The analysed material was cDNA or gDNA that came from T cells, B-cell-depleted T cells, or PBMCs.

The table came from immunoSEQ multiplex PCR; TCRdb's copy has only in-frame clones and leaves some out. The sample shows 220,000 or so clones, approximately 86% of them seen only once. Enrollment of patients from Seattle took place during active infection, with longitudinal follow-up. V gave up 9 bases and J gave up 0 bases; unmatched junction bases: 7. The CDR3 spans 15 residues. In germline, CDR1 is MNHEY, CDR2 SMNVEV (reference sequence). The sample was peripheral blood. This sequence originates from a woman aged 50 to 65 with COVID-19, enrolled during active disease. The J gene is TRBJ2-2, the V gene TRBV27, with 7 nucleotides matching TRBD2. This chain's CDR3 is CASFVGGSNTGELFF. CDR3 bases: TGTGCCAGTTTTGTCGGGGGGTCGAACACCGGGGAGCTGTTTTTT.